The rows below give T cell receptor beta chains drawn from one sample of a study of PD-1 blockade in classical Hodgkin lymphoma. Generated by immunoSEQ multiplex PCR, the TCRdb table keeps only in-frame clones and is missing some. The repertoire has tens of thousands of clones, 73% of them found once; the top ten carry roughly 16%. The material was peripheral blood mononuclear cells (PBMCs), obtained before the second cycle of nivolumab. These receptors all stem from a human donor with classical Hodgkin lymphoma. The CDR3 runs from the conserved cysteine through the conserved F or W. Each record gives: D gene, clone size, V gene, J gene, CDR3 DNA, CDR3 protein. A D gene is named only where the DNA matches it firmly. Only some rows state a clone size, as once, few, many or a class for expanded clones.

D: TRBD2
size: NA
V: TRBV29-1
J: TRBJ2-1
DNA: TGCAGCGTTGGAGGGACTAGCGGATACAATGAGCAGTTCTTC
CDR3: CSVGGTSGYNEQFF

D: NA
size: NA
V: TRBV30
J: TRBJ1-4
DNA: TGTGCCTGGAGTTACCTACTCGGCGCAACCTTTGCAACTAATGAAAAACTGTTTTTT
CDR3: CAWSYLLGATFATNEKLFF

D: NA
size: NA
V: TRBV7-9
J: TRBJ2-1
DNA: TGTGCCAGCAGCTTAGTTTCGGACAATGAGCAGTTCTTC
CDR3: CASSLVSDNEQFF

D: NA
size: NA
V: TRBV6-5
J: TRBJ2-6
DNA: TGTGCCAGCAGCCCGGGAGTTACTGGGGCCAACGTCCTGACTTTC
CDR3: CASSPGVTGANVLTF

D: NA
size: NA
V: TRBV7-2
J: TRBJ2-3
DNA: TGTGCCAGCAGCTTACCGCCACGCACAGATACGCAGTATTTT
CDR3: CASSLPPRTDTQYF

D: NA
size: NA
V: TRBV18
J: TRBJ2-1
DNA: TGTGCCAGCTCACCACTGCTAGGGATTAATATGGAGCAGTTCTTC
CDR3: CASSPLLGINMEQFF

D: TRBD2
size: NA
V: TRBV12-5
J: TRBJ2-3
DNA: TGTGCTAGTGGTTTGGCCGCGGGAGGGCCAGGAGATACGCAGTATTTT
CDR3: CASGLAAGGPGDTQYF

D: NA
size: few
V: TRBV7-2
J: TRBJ1-5
DNA: TGTGCCAGCAGCCGCCGACCGACCGGTCGCAATCAGCCCCAGCATTTT
CDR3: CASSRRPTGRNQPQHF

D: TRBD1
size: NA
V: TRBV14
J: TRBJ1-1
DNA: TGTGCCAGCAGCCAATATGGACAGGCTGAAGCTTTCTTT
CDR3: CASSQYGQAEAFF

D: NA
size: NA
V: TRBV27
J: TRBJ2-3
DNA: TGTGCCAGCAGTTTCCGCGGGACTGTTGATACGCAGTATTTT
CDR3: CASSFRGTVDTQYF

D: TRBD2
size: NA
V: TRBV7-2
J: TRBJ2-4
DNA: TGTGCCAGCAGCCCGCTTCGGGGGGGAGGCCCGTCCTTC
CDR3: CASSPLRGGGPSF

D: NA
size: few
V: TRBV7-9
J: TRBJ1-2
DNA: TGTGCCAGCAGCTTGGAACCCCACCACTATGGCTACACCTTC
CDR3: CASSLEPHHYGYTF

D: NA
size: NA
V: TRBV28
J: TRBJ2-7
DNA: TGTGCCAGCAGCCGCGGGACGACGCTCTACGAGCAGTACTTC
CDR3: CASSRGTTLYEQYF

D: NA
size: NA
V: TRBV7-2
J: TRBJ2-1
DNA: TGTGCCAGCAGCTTAGCGGTGTCCCCGCGCAATGAGCAGTTCTTC
CDR3: CASSLAVSPRNEQFF

D: NA
size: NA
V: TRBV4-3
J: TRBJ2-2
DNA: TGCGCCAGCAGCCAAGATCTGGGGGTGGGCACCGGGGAGCTGTTTTTT
CDR3: CASSQDLGVGTGELFF

D: NA
size: NA
V: TRBV9
J: TRBJ2-5
DNA: TGTGCCAGCAGCGTAGAGGTGGGTAACCAAGAGACCCAGTACTTC
CDR3: CASSVEVGNQETQYF

D: TRBD1
size: NA
V: TRBV2
J: TRBJ2-7
DNA: TGTGCCAGCAACCTGGACAGGGGGCGAAACGAGCAGTACTTC
CDR3: CASNLDRGRNEQYF

D: NA
size: NA
V: TRBV30
J: TRBJ2-7
DNA: TGTGCCTGGAACCTCGCCCGAGGGGGTGCCTACGAGCAGTACTTC
CDR3: CAWNLARGGAYEQYF

D: NA
size: NA
V: TRBV9
J: TRBJ1-1
DNA: TGTGCCAGCAGCGTACAGGGACGGAACACTGAAGCTTTCTTT
CDR3: CASSVQGRNTEAFF

D: NA
size: NA
V: TRBV19
J: TRBJ2-7
DNA: TGTGCCAGTAGTATGGGGTGGGCTAGCGCGTACGAGCAGTACTTC
CDR3: CASSMGWASAYEQYF

D: TRBD1
size: NA
V: TRBV7-9
J: TRBJ1-1
DNA: TGTGCCAGCAGCTCGATAACAGGGGTCCTCCCCACTGAAGCTTTCTTT
CDR3: CASSSITGVLPTEAFF

D: TRBD2
size: NA
V: TRBV19
J: TRBJ2-7
DNA: TGTGCCAGTAGGTGGACTAGCGGGAGCTCCTACGAGCAGTACTTC
CDR3: CASRWTSGSSYEQYF

D: NA
size: NA
V: TRBV7-2
J: TRBJ2-7
DNA: TGTGCCAGCTCCGCTTTCGGTCCCTACGAGCAGTACTTC
CDR3: CASSAFGPYEQYF

D: NA
size: once
V: TRBV28
J: TRBJ2-7
DNA: TGTGCCAGCAGTCCTCTGGACAGGGAGGGCTACGAGCAGTACTTC
CDR3: CASSPLDREGYEQYF

D: TRBD1
size: NA
V: TRBV7-2
J: TRBJ1-5
DNA: TGTGCCAGCAGCGCCCGGACAGGGGTCGATCAGCCCCAGCATTTT
CDR3: CASSARTGVDQPQHF

D: NA
size: few
V: TRBV30
J: TRBJ2-7
DNA: TGTGCCTGGAGTCCCCTAGGGGGTGCACCGTCCTACGAGCAGTACTTC
CDR3: CAWSPLGGAPSYEQYF

D: TRBD1
size: NA
V: TRBV18
J: TRBJ2-7
DNA: TGTGCCAGCTCACCGGGGACAGTCTACGAGCAGTACTTC
CDR3: CASSPGTVYEQYF

D: NA
size: NA
V: TRBV6-5
J: TRBJ2-7
DNA: TGTGCCAGCAATAACCGGATCGGCGAGCAGTACTTC
CDR3: CASNNRIGEQYF

D: NA
size: NA
V: TRBV7-3
J: TRBJ1-1
DNA: TGTGCCAGCAGCGGGACAATGAACACTGAAGCTTTCTTT
CDR3: CASSGTMNTEAFF

D: NA
size: NA
V: TRBV28
J: TRBJ1-5
DNA: TGTGCCAGCAGTTTCGGGGACGGCAATCAGCCCCAGCATTTT
CDR3: CASSFGDGNQPQHF

D: TRBD2
size: NA
V: TRBV28
J: TRBJ2-1
DNA: TGTGCCAGCAGTTCCCTAGCGGGGGGCCGCCATGAGCAGTTCTTC
CDR3: CASSSLAGGRHEQFF

D: NA
size: NA
V: TRBV29-1
J: TRBJ1-2
DNA: TGCAGCGTTCTAACGGGCTCCTATGGCTACACCTTC
CDR3: CSVLTGSYGYTF

D: NA
size: NA
V: TRBV7-9
J: TRBJ2-5
DNA: TGTGCCAGCAGCTTAAATGGGGAGACCCAGTACTTC
CDR3: CASSLNGETQYF

D: TRBD2
size: NA
V: TRBV28
J: TRBJ2-3
DNA: TGTGCCAGCAGAGTTGTGGGACTAGCGGGAGATACGCAGTATTTT
CDR3: CASRVVGLAGDTQYF

D: NA
size: NA
V: TRBV19
J: TRBJ2-1
DNA: TGTGCCAGTAACAACAGGGCCGATTACAATGAGCAGTTCTTC
CDR3: CASNNRADYNEQFF

D: NA
size: medium-sized
V: TRBV6-5
J: TRBJ1-2
DNA: TGTGCCAGCAGTACCAACCCAGCGTCTAACTATGGCTACACCTTC
CDR3: CASSTNPASNYGYTF

D: NA
size: NA
V: TRBV6-6
J: TRBJ2-7
DNA: TGTGCCAGCAGTTATGGGCAGTCCTACGAGCAGTACTTC
CDR3: CASSYGQSYEQYF

D: NA
size: NA
V: TRBV7-9
J: TRBJ2-7
DNA: TGTGCCAGCAGCTTCACCCCTAGCCCGAATGGGGAGCAGTACTTC
CDR3: CASSFTPSPNGEQYF

D: TRBD2
size: large
V: TRBV29-1
J: TRBJ2-1
DNA: TGCAGCGTTGAAAAACTAGCGGGGGGCAATGAGCAGTTCTTC
CDR3: CSVEKLAGGNEQFF

D: NA
size: many
V: TRBV30
J: TRBJ2-1
DNA: TGTGCCTGGAATCGCGGAGTTGGTTACAATGAGCAGTTCTTC
CDR3: CAWNRGVGYNEQFF

D: TRBD2
size: NA
V: TRBV19
J: TRBJ2-2
DNA: TGTGCCAGTAGTATCCCGTTGGGAGGGCCGACTTTTAGAGTCACCGGGGAGCTGTTTTTT
CDR3: CASSIPLGGPTFRVTGELFF

D: NA
size: NA
V: TRBV18
J: TRBJ1-3
DNA: TGTGCCAGCTCACCGCCGGGGGTATCTGGAAACACCATATATTTT
CDR3: CASSPPGVSGNTIYF

D: NA
size: NA
V: TRBV7-7
J: TRBJ1-1
DNA: TGTGCCAGCAGCCCGGTGGGAAACACTGAAGCTTTCTTT
CDR3: CASSPVGNTEAFF

D: NA
size: NA
V: TRBV6-5
J: TRBJ1-2
DNA: TGTGCCAGCAGTCCAAGGCAGGGGAACTATGGCTACACCTTC
CDR3: CASSPRQGNYGYTF

D: TRBD1
size: NA
V: TRBV30
J: TRBJ1-1
DNA: TGTGCCTGGAGTGGGGGGACAGGCGTTCGTGGAGCTTTCTTT
CDR3: CAWSGGTGVRGAFF

D: NA
size: NA
V: TRBV6-5
J: TRBJ2-1
DNA: TGTGCCAGCAGTCCGACAGGCACCAATGAGCAGTTCTTC
CDR3: CASSPTGTNEQFF

D: NA
size: NA
V: TRBV18
J: TRBJ2-5
DNA: TGTGCCAGCTCACCACAGGGGCAAGAGACCCAGTACTTC
CDR3: CASSPQGQETQYF

D: TRBD1
size: NA
V: TRBV19
J: TRBJ2-3
DNA: TGTGCCACTAAGTTTATGGGACAGGGGCAAGATACGCAGTATTTT
CDR3: CATKFMGQGQDTQYF

D: NA
size: NA
V: TRBV19
J: TRBJ2-2
DNA: TGTGCCAGTAGTATAAGATCAGGGACCGGGGAGCTGTTTTTT
CDR3: CASSIRSGTGELFF

D: NA
size: NA
V: TRBV7-2
J: TRBJ2-5
DNA: TGTGCCAGCAGCTTAAGGGGAGAGACCCAGTACTTC
CDR3: CASSLRGETQYF

D: NA
size: few
V: TRBV6-5
J: TRBJ2-5
DNA: TGTGCCAGCAGTTACTCTTTTGCAGGGGAGTTGGGGACCCAGTACTTC
CDR3: CASSYSFAGELGTQYF

D: NA
size: NA
V: TRBV19
J: TRBJ1-5
DNA: TGTGCCAGTAGTATCAGGGCTGATCAGCCCCAGCATTTT
CDR3: CASSIRADQPQHF

D: NA
size: NA
V: TRBV18
J: TRBJ2-1
DNA: TGTGCCAGCTCACCCCCCGGAGGGTACCACAATGAGCAGTTCTTC
CDR3: CASSPPGGYHNEQFF

D: NA
size: once
V: TRBV15
J: TRBJ1-5
DNA: TGTGCCACCAGCAGAGATCCGGCCGGGCAGCCCCAGCATTTT
CDR3: CATSRDPAGQPQHF

D: NA
size: NA
V: TRBV7-9
J: TRBJ2-1
DNA: TGTGCCAGCAGCTTGCCTAACAATGAGCAGTTCTTC
CDR3: CASSLPNNEQFF

D: TRBD2
size: few
V: TRBV18
J: TRBJ2-2
DNA: TGTGCCAGCTCACCACTTCCCGGGAACCCCGGGACTAGCGGGAACACCGGGGAGCTGTTTTTT
CDR3: CASSPLPGNPGTSGNTGELFF

D: TRBD2
size: NA
V: TRBV9
J: TRBJ2-1
DNA: TGTGCCAGCAGCGCGTGGGAGGGTTCGGATGAGCAGTTCTTC
CDR3: CASSAWEGSDEQFF

D: TRBD2
size: once
V: TRBV29-1
J: TRBJ2-7
DNA: TGCAGCGTTGTTAATCCGGGGGGACTTCAACGTGGCGAGCAGTACTTC
CDR3: CSVVNPGGLQRGEQYF

D: NA
size: NA
V: TRBV21-1
J: TRBJ2-2
DNA: TGTGCCAGCAGCGATCAGGGCGGGGAGCTGTTTTTT
CDR3: CASSDQGGELFF